Listed here is a single T cell receptor (beta chain). Its antigen is still unknown. The PCR ran on 60 Vbeta and 13 Jbeta primers. Produced via immunoSEQ multiplex PCR; TCRdb's table is partial and in-frame only. The table for this sample gives 38,000 or so clones. This entry is derived from a study of cytomegalovirus exposure and HLA in healthy donors. Background on the study: Genotyping showed roughly 77% of over 350 donors falling in the Caucasian-associated ancestry cluster. Notes on the study in general: The study found most TCR sequences rare, yet found some public TCRs in many donors. Several of the most significant clusters appeared linked to common viral pathogens, based on a later analysis. The later analysis indicated that the majority of CMV-associated TCR beta chains appeared HLA-restricted.

Germline V lookup: CDR1 LNHDA, CDR2 SQIVND (reference sequence). The CDR3 is made up of 16 amino acids. V gave up 6 bases and J gave up 2 bases; unmatched junction bases: 10. This sequence originates from a man in his forties in good health and CMV-seropositive. The chain combines TRBV19 with TRBJ1-5; TRBD1 aligns across 7 bases. The sample comprised PBMCs. The chain's CDR3 is CASRRSRGLGNQPQHF. CDR3 nucleotide sequence: TGTGCCAGTAGGCGGTCGAGGGGGCTGGGCAATCAGCCCCAGCATTTT.